The rows below give T cell receptor beta chains drawn from one sample of a study of T cells in Graves' hyperthyroidism and ophthalmopathy. In TCRdb, the multiplex PCR reads were re-called with MiXCR into one record per CDR3 protein. Among 300,000 to 450,000 distinct CDR3 sequences, about 14% were seen once, and the ten largest hold around 20%. The sequencing input was blood. The receptor set was obtained from a woman younger than 45 with Graves' ophthalmopathy. The conserved cysteine and the conserved F or W are not part of the CDR3 here.

j_call: TRBJ2-1
v_call: TRBV7-9
cdr3_aa: ASRRTGLSGGSSYNEQF

j_call: TRBJ2-3
v_call: TRBV11-1
cdr3_aa: ASSLGTGTTDTQY

j_call: TRBJ1-6
v_call: TRBV12-3/TRBV12-4
cdr3_aa: ANSFQGWDSPLH

j_call: TRBJ2-5
v_call: TRBV14
cdr3_aa: ASSQTGGSVQETQY

j_call: TRBJ2-1
v_call: TRBV6-9
cdr3_aa: ASIPKRRDPEVDEQF

j_call: TRBJ2-7
v_call: TRBV27
cdr3_aa: ASSSDRSVNYEQY

j_call: TRBJ1-5
v_call: TRBV6-1
cdr3_aa: ASISVTGGNQPQH

j_call: TRBJ1-5
v_call: TRBV7-2
cdr3_aa: ASSLEVNQPQH

j_call: TRBJ1-2
v_call: TRBV19
cdr3_aa: ASGQSSRAYGYT

j_call: TRBJ2-1
v_call: TRBV20-1
cdr3_aa: SAREGGEGEQF

j_call: TRBJ2-3
v_call: TRBV30
cdr3_aa: AWSRGPGTDTQY

j_call: TRBJ2-7
v_call: TRBV20-1
cdr3_aa: SARAVSSPEQY

j_call: TRBJ1-3
v_call: TRBV5-6
cdr3_aa: ASSLLGLGGGNTIY

j_call: TRBJ2-1
v_call: TRBV7-8
cdr3_aa: ASRSGSSYNEQF

j_call: TRBJ2-1
v_call: TRBV10-1
cdr3_aa: ASSETGARGNEQF

j_call: TRBJ2-7
v_call: TRBV11-2
cdr3_aa: ASSLDGGAGGEQY

j_call: TRBJ2-3
v_call: TRBV9
cdr3_aa: ASSPGPAVPTQY

j_call: TRBJ1-5
v_call: TRBV11-2
cdr3_aa: ASSRDSFNQPQH

j_call: TRBJ1-5
v_call: TRBV6-2/TRBV6-3
cdr3_aa: ASTQTGCFSNQPQH

j_call: TRBJ1-1
v_call: TRBV20-1
cdr3_aa: SASETGFVRGEAF

j_call: TRBJ2-4
v_call: TRBV3-1
cdr3_aa: ASTLGQRVRDKNIQY

j_call: TRBJ2-5
v_call: TRBV9
cdr3_aa: ASSASGGQGTQY

j_call: TRBJ1-5
v_call: TRBV7-2
cdr3_aa: ASSPTRITNNQPQH

j_call: TRBJ1-2
v_call: TRBV20-1
cdr3_aa: SAWKDRIGYGYT

j_call: TRBJ2-3
v_call: TRBV7-2
cdr3_aa: ASSSQETDTQY

j_call: TRBJ2-3
v_call: TRBV27
cdr3_aa: ASSKGSGGPEY

j_call: TRBJ2-2
v_call: TRBV4-2
cdr3_aa: ASSQGVRGNTGELF

j_call: TRBJ1-1
v_call: TRBV18
cdr3_aa: ASSPLALGKLNTEAF

j_call: TRBJ2-1
v_call: TRBV11-3
cdr3_aa: ASSLDVPTGYYNEQF